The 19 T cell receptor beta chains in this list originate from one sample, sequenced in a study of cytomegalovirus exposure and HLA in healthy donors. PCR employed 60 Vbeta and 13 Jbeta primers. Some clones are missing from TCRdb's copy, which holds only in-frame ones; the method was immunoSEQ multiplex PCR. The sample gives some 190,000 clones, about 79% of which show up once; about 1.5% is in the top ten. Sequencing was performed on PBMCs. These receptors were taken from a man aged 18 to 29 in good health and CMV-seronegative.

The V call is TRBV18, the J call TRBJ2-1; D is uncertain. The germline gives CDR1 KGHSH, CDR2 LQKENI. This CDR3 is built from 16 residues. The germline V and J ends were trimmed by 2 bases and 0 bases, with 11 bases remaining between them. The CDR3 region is CASSPSAAHSYNEQFF. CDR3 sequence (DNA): TGTGCCAGCTCACCATCGGCGGCACACTCCTACAATGAGCAGTTCTTC.

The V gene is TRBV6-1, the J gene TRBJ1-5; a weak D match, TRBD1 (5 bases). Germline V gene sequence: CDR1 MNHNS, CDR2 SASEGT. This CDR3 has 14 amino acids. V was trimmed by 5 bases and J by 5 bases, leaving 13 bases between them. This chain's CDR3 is CASSYAGTDQPQHF. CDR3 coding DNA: TGTGCCAGCAGTTATGCAGGGACTGATCAGCCCCAGCATTTT.

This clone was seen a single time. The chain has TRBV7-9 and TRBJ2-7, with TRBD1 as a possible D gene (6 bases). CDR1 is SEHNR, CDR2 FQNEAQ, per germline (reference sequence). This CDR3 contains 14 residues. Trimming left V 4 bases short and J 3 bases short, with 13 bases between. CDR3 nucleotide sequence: TGTGCCAGCAGCTCTTTCCGGGACAACTACGAGCAGTACTTC. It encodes CASSSFRDNYEQYF.

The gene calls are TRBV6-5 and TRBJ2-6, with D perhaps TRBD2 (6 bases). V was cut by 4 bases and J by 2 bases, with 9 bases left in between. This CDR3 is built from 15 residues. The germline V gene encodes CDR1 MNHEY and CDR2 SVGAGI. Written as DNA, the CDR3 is TGTGCCAGCAGTTGGGGGGAAGCTGGGGCCAACGTCCTGACTTTC. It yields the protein CASSWGEAGANVLTF.

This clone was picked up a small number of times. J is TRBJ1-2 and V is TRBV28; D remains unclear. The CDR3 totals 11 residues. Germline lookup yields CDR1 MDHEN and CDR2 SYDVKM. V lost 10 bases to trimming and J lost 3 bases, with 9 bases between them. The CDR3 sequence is CAMGDDYGYTF. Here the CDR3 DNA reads TGTGCCATGGGAGATGACTATGGCTACACCTTC.

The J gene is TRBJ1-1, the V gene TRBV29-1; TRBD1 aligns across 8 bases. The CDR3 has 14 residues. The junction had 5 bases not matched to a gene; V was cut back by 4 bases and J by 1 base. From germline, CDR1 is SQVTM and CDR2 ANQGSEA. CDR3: CSVAGGGGNTEAFF. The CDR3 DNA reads TGCAGCGTTGCAGGGGGCGGGGGGAACACTGAAGCTTTCTTT.

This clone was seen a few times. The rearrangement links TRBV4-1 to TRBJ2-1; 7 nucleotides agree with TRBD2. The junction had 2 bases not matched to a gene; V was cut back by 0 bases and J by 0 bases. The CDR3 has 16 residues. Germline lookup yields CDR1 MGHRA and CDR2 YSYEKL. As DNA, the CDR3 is TGCGCCAGCAGCCAAGAGGGGACTATCTCCTACAATGAGCAGTTCTTC. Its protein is CASSQEGTISYNEQFF.

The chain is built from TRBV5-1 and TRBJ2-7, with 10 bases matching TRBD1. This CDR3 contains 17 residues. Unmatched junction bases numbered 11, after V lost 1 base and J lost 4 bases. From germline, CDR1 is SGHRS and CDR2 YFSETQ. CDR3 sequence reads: CASSLSRRTGGFYEQYF. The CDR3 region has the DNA TGCGCCAGCAGCTTGAGCCGAAGGACAGGGGGTTTTTACGAGCAGTACTTC. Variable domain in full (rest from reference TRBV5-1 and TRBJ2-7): KAGVTQTPRYLIKTRGQQVTLSCSPISGHRSVSWYQQTPGQGLQFLFEYFSETQRNKGNFPGRFSGRQFSNSRSEMNVSTLELGDSALYLCASSLSRRTGGFYEQYFGPGTRLTVT.

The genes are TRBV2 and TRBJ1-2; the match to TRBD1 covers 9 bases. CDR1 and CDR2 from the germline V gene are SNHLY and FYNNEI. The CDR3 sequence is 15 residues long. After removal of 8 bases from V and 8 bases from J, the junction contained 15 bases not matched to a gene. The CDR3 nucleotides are TGTGCCAGCTTTTGGGACAGGGATCTTTTGGGCGGCTACACCTTC. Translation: CASFWDRDLLGGYTF.

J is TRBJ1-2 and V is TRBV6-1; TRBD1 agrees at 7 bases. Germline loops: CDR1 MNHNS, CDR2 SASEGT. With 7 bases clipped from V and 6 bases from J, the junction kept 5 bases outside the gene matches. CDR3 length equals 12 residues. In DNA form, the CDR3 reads TGTGCCAGCACCATAACAGGGGATGGCTACACCTTC. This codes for CASTITGDGYTF.

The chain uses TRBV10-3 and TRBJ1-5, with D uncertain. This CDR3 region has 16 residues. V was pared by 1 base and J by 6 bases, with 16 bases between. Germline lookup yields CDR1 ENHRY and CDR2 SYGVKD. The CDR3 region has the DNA TGTGCCATCAGTGAGTGGAGGTCGTCGGGTATTCAGCCCCAGCATTTT. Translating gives CAISEWRSSGIQPQHF.

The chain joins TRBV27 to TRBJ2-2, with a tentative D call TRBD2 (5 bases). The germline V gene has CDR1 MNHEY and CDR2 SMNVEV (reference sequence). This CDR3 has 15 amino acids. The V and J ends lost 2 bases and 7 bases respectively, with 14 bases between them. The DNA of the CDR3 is TGTGCCAGCAGTTTAATGGCCGGGAACGGCGGGGAGCTGTTTTTT. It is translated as CASSLMAGNGGELFF.

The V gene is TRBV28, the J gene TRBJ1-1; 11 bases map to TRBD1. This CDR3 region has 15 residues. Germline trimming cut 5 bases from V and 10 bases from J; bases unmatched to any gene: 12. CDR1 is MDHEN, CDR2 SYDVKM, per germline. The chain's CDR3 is CASSPAGQGAVGAFF. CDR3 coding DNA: TGTGCCAGCAGTCCCGCTGGACAGGGGGCAGTAGGAGCTTTCTTT.

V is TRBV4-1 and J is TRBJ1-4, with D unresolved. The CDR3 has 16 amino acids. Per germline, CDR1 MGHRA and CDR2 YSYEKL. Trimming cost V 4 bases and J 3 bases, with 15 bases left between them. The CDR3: CASSPEREWSNEKLFF. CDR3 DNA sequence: TGCGCCAGCAGCCCAGAAAGGGAGTGGTCTAATGAAAAACTGTTTTTT.

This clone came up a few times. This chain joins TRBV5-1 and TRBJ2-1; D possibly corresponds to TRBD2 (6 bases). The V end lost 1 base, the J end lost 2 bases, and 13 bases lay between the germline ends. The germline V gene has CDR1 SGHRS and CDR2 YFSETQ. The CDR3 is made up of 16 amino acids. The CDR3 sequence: CASSLRASEPYNEQFF. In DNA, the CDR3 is TGCGCCAGCAGCTTGAGGGCTAGCGAACCCTACAATGAGCAGTTCTTC.

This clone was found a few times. Here the CDR3 reads CASSPRVAGVDTQYF. Written as DNA, the CDR3 is TGCGCCAGCAGCCCCCGGGTAGCGGGAGTTGATACGCAGTATTTT. V usage is TRBV4-1 and J usage is TRBJ2-3; 9 bases are a match to TRBD2. The CDR3 totals 15 residues. V shed 4 bases and J 6 bases; nucleotides not matched to a gene: 8. Germline-derived CDR1 and CDR2 are MGHRA and YSYEKL.

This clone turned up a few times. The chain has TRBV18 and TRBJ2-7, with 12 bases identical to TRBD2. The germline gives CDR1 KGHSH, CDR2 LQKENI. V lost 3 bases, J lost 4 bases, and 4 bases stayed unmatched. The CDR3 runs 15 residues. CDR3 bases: TGTGCCAGCTCACCCGGCCTAGCGGGGGGGTACGAGCAGTACTTC. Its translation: CASSPGLAGGYEQYF. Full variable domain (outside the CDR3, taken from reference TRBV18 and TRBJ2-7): NAGVMQNPRHLVRRRGQEARLRCSPMKGHSHVYWYRQLPEEGLKFMVYLQKENIIDESGMPKERFSAEFPKEGPSILRIQQVVRGDSAAYFCASSPGLAGGYEQYFGPGTRLTVT.

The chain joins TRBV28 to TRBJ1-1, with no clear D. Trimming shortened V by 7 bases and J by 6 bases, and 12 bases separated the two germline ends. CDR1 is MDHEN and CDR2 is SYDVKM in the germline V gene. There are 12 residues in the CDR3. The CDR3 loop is CASNRILSEAFF. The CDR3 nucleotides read TGTGCCAGCAATCGTATTTTGTCTGAAGCTTTCTTT.

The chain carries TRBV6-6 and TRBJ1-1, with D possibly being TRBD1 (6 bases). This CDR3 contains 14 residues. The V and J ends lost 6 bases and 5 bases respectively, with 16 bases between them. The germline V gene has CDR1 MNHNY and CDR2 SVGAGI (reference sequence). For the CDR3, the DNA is TGTGCCAGCAGGCGGGAGGAGGGGGTGACTGAAGCTTTCTTT. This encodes CASRREEGVTEAFF.